Detailed here is one T cell receptor beta chain. These data come from a study of blood T cell repertoires in COVID-19. Across the whole study: Samples representing acute and convalescent COVID-19 were sourced from the United States, Italy and Spain. PBMCs, B-cell-depleted T cells, or T cells provided the cDNA or gDNA that made up the material.

Trimming cost V 0 bases and J 4 bases; bases outside gene matches: 16. CDR3 length: 19 amino acids. Germline CDR1 is MGHRA and CDR2 is YSYEKL. Original analysis: Nucleated cell number was recorded as an estimate derived from reference gene primer amplification. This table comes from immunoSEQ multiplex PCR, and its TCRdb copy is limited to in-frame clones, with some not included. From that table come the V and J calls and clone size; the DNA was used to work out D and trimming. Among a few hundred thousand clones listed, roughly 84% were seen once. Sequencing was done on a sample of peripheral blood. This chain joins TRBV4-1 and TRBJ2-5; 8 nucleotides match TRBD2. The TCR comes from a middle-aged woman who had recovered from COVID-19. This CDR3 reads CASSQDLAGGRGGTETQYF. DNA for the CDR3: TGCGCCAGCAGCCAAGATCTGGCGGGGGGTAGAGGAGGTACAGAGACCCAGTACTTC.